This T cell receptor (beta chain) was captured by sequencing in a study of blood T cell repertoires in COVID-19. Whole-study context: Some COVID-19 samples were acute and others convalescent; all came from the United States, Italy and Spain.

The germline gives CDR1 SGHNT, CDR2 YYREEE (reference sequence). The CDR3 is made up of 14 amino acids. Trimming pared 4 bases from V and 5 bases from J, leaving 15 bases between. The protocol was immunoSEQ multiplex PCR, while the TCRdb copy is restricted to in-frame clones and leaves out a portion. The sample lists tens of thousands of clones, about 78% occurring once. The sample consisted of peripheral blood. This TCR was recovered from a human donor in a cohort sampled during active COVID-19. The J gene is TRBJ1-1, the V gene TRBV5-4; TRBD1 might be the D (6 bases). The CDR3 reads CASSTGLTVTEAFF. The CDR3 coding sequence is TGTGCCAGCAGCACAGGGTTAACGGTGACTGAAGCTTTCTTT.